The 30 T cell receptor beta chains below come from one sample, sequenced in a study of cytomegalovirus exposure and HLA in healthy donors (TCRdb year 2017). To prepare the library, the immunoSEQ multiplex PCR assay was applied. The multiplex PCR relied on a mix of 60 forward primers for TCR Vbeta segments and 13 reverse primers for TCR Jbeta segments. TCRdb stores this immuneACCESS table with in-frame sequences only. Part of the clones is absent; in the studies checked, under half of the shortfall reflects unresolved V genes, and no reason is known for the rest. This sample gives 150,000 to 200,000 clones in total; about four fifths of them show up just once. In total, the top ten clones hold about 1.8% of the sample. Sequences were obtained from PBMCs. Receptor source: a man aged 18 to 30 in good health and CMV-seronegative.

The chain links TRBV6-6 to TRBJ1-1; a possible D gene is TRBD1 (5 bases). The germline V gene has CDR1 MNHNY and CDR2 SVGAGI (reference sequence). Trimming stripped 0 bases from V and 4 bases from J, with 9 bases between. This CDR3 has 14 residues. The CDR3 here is CASSYSGQSTEAFF. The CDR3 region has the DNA TGTGCCAGCAGTTACTCGGGGCAAAGCACTGAAGCTTTCTTT.

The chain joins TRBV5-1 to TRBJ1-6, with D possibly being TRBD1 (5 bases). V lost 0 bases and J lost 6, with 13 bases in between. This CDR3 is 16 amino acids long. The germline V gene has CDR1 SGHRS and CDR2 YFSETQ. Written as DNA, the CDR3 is TGCGCCAGCAGCTTGGGTACAGGTGTGAGTAATTCACCCCTCCACTTT. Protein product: CASSLGTGVSNSPLHF.

CDR3 sequence (DNA): TGTGCCAGTAGTTTTTTTGTAACAATAACTGGCTACACCTTC. Amino acid sequence: CASSFFVTITGYTF. The V and J genes are TRBV19 and TRBJ1-2; no definite D call. The V end was cut by 5 bases, the J end by 7 bases, with 17 bases between. This CDR3 contains 14 residues. In germline, CDR1 is LNHDA, CDR2 SQIVND (reference sequence).

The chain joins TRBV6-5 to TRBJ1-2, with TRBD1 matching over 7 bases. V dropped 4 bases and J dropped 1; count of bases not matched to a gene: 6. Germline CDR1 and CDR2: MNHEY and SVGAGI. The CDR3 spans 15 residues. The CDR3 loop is CASSFGQDNNYGYTF. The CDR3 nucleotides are TGTGCCAGCAGTTTCGGACAGGACAATAACTATGGCTACACCTTC.

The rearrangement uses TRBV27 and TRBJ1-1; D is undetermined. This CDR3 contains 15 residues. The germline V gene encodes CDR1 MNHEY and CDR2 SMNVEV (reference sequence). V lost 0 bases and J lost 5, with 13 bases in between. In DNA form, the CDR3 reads TGTGCCAGCAGTTTATCTGACCCAGGTTGGACTGAAGCTTTCTTT. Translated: CASSLSDPGWTEAFF.

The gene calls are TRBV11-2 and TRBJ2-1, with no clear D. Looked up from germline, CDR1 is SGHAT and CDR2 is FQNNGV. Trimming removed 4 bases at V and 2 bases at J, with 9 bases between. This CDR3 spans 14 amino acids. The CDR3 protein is CASSSSPPYNEQFF. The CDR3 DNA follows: TGTGCCAGCAGCTCCTCTCCTCCCTACAATGAGCAGTTCTTC.

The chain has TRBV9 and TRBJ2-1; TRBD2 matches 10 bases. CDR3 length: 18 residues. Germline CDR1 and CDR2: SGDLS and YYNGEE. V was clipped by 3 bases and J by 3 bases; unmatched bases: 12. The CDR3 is CASSEPYLTSGNYNEQFF. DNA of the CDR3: TGTGCCAGCAGCGAACCATATCTCACTAGCGGGAACTACAATGAGCAGTTCTTC.

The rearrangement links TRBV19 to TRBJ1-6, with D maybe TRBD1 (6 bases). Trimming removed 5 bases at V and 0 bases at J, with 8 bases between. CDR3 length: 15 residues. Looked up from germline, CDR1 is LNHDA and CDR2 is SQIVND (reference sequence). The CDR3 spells CASSWDNSYNSPLHF. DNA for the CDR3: TGTGCCAGTAGTTGGGACAACTCCTATAATTCACCCCTCCACTTT.

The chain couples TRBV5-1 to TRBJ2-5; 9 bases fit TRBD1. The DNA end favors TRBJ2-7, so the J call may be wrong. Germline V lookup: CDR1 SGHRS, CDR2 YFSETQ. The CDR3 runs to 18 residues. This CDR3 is CASSHEPSGTGFVDEQYF. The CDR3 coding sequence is TGCGCCAGCAGCCATGAGCCCTCCGGGACAGGGTTTGTTGACGAGCAGTACTTC.

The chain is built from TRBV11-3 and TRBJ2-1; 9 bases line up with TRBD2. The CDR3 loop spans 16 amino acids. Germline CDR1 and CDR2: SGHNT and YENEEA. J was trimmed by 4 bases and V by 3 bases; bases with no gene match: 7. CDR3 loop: CASSLGGGATYNEQFF. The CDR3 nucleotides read TGTGCCAGCAGCTTGGGCGGGGGGGCAACATACAATGAGCAGTTCTTC. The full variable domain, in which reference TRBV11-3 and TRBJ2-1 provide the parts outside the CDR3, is EAGVVQSPRYKIIEKKQPVAFWCNPISGHNTLYWYLQNLGQGPELLIRYENEEAVDDSQLPKDRFSAERLKGVDSTLKIQPAELGDSAVYLCASSLGGGATYNEQFFGPGTRLTVL.

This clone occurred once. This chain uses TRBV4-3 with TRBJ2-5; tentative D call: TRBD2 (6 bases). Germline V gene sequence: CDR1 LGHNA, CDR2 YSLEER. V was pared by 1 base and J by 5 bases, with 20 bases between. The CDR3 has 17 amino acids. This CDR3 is CASSQAPESSEWETQYF. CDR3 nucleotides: TGCGCCAGCAGCCAAGCCCCGGAATCTAGCGAATGGGAGACCCAGTACTTC.

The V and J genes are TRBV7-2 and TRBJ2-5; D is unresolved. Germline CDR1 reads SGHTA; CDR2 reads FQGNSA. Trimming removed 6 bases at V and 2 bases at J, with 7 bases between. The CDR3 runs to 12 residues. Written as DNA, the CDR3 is TGTGCCAGCAGGGTTACTCAAGAGACCCAGTACTTC. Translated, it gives CASRVTQETQYF. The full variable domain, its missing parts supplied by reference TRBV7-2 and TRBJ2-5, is GAGVSQSPSNKVTEKGKDVELRCDPISGHTALYWYRQSLGQGLEFLIYFQGNSAPDKSGLPSDRFSAERTGGSVSTLTIQRTQQEDSAVYLCASRVTQETQYFGPGTRLLVL.

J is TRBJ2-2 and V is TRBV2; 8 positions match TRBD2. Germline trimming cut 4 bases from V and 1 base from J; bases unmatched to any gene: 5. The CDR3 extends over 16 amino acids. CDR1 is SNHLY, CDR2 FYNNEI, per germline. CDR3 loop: CASSGDSGKNTGELFF. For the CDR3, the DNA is TGTGCCAGCAGTGGAGATAGCGGGAAGAACACCGGGGAGCTGTTTTTT.

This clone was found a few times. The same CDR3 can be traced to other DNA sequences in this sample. This CDR3 is CASSPSSYEQYF. In DNA form, the CDR3 reads TGTGCCAGCTCACCCAGCTCCTACGAGCAGTACTTC. The genes are TRBV18 and TRBJ2-7; the D is unclear. Germline assignment: CDR1 KGHSH and CDR2 LQKENI. CDR3 length equals 12 residues. V dropped 3 bases and J dropped 0 bases, with 3 bases sitting between them.

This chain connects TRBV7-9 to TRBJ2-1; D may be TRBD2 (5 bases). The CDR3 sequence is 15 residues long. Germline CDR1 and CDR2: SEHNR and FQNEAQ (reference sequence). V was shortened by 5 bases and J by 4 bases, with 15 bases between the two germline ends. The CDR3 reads CASSNRLKEYNEQFF. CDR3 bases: TGTGCCAGCAGCAATCGACTAAAGGAGTACAATGAGCAGTTCTTC.

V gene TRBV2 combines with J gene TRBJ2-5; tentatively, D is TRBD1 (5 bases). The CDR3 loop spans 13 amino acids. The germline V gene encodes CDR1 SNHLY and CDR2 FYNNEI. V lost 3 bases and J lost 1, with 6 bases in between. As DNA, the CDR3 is TGTGCCAGCAGTGAGGACACCCAAGAGACCCAGTACTTC. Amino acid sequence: CASSEDTQETQYF.

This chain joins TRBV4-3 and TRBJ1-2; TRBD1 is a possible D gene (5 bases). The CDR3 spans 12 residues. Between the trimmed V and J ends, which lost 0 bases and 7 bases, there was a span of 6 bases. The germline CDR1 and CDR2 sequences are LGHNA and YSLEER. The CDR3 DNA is TGCGCCAGCAGCCAAGAAGGGGTTGGCTACACCTTC. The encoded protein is CASSQEGVGYTF.

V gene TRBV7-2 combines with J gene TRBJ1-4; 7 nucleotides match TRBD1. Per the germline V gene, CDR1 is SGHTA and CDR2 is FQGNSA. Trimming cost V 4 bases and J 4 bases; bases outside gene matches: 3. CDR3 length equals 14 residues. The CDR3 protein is CASSWDSFNEKLFF. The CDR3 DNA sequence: TGTGCCAGCAGCTGGGACAGTTTTAATGAAAAACTGTTTTTT.

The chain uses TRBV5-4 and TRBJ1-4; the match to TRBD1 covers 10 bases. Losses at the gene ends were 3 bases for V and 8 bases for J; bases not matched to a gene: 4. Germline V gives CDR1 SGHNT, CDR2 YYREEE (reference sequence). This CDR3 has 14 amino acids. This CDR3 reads CASSWGQGQEKLFF. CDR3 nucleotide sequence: TGTGCCAGCAGCTGGGGACAGGGGCAAGAAAAACTGTTTTTT.

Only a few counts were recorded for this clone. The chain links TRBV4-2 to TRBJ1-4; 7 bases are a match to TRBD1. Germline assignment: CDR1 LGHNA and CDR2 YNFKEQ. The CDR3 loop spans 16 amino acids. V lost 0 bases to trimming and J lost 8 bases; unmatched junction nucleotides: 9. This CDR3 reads CASSQEPTRRGEKLFF. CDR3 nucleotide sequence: TGTGCCAGCAGCCAAGAGCCGACCCGCAGGGGGGAAAAACTGTTTTTT.

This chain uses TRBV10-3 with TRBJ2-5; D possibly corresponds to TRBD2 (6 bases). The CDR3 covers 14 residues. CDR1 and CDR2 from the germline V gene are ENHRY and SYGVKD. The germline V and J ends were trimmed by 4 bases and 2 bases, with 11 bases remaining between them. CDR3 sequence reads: CAISVQGGQETQYF. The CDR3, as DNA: TGTGCCATCAGTGTCCAGGGAGGTCAAGAGACCCAGTACTTC.

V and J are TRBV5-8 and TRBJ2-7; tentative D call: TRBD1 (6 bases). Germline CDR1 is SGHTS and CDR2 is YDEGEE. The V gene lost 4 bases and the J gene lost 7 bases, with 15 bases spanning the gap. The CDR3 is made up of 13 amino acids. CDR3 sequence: CASSRTGLEEQYF. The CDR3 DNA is TGTGCCAGCAGCCGTACAGGGTTGGAGGAGCAGTACTTC.

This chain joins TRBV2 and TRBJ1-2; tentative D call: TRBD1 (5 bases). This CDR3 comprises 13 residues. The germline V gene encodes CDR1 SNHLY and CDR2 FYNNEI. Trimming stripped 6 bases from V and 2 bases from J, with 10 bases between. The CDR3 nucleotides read TGTGCCAGCAGGGACGACAGAAACTATGGCTACACCTTC. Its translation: CASRDDRNYGYTF.

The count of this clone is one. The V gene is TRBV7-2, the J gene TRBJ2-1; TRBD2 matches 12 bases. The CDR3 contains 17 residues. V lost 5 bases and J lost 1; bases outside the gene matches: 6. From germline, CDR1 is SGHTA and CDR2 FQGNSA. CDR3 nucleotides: TGTGCCAGCAGCGCTACTAGCGGGGGGACTTCCTACAATGAGCAGTTCTTC. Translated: CASSATSGGTSYNEQFF.

The DNA of the CDR3 is TGTGCCAGCAGCCCGCGGGGACCCGTAGATGGCTACACCTTC. Translated, it gives CASSPRGPVDGYTF. This chain joins TRBV14 and TRBJ1-2; maybe TRBD1 (5 bases). Germline CDR1 and CDR2: SGHDN and FVKESK. The CDR3 length is 14 residues. Trimming took off 4 bases at V and 6 bases at J, with 15 bases between the two ends.

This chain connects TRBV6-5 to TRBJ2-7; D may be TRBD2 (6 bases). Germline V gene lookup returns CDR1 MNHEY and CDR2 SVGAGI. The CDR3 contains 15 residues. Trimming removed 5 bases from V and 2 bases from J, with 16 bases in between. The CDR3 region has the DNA TGTGCCAGCAGTGCCAGGAGGGACGGTACCTACGAGCAGTACTTC. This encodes CASSARRDGTYEQYF.

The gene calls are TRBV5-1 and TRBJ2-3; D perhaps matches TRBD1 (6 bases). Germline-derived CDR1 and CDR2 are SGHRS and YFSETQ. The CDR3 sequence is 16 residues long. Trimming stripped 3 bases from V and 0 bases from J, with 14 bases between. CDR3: CASSSSGTPSTDTQYF. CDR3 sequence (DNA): TGCGCCAGCAGCTCCTCAGGGACACCTAGCACAGATACGCAGTATTTT. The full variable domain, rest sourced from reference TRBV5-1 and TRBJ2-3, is KAGVTQTPRYLIKTRGQQVTLSCSPISGHRSVSWYQQTPGQGLQFLFEYFSETQRNKGNFPGRFSGRQFSNSRSEMNVSTLELGDSALYLCASSSSGTPSTDTQYFGPGTRLTVL.

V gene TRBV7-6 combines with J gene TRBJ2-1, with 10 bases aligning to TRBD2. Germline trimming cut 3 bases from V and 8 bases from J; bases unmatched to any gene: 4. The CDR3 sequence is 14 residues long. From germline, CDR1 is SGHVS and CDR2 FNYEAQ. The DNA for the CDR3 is TGTGCCAGCAGCTTGGGACTAGCGCCCGATGAGCAGTTCTTC. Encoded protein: CASSLGLAPDEQFF.

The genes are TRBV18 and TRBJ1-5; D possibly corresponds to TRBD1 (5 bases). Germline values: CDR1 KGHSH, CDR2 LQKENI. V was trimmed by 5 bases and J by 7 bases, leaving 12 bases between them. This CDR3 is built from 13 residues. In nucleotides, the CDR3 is TGTGCCAGCTCATCAGAACAGGACCAGCCCCAGCATTTT. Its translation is CASSSEQDQPQHF.

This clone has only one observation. The CDR3 loop is CASSRWTSGGDDTGELFF. DNA of the CDR3: TGTGCCAGCAGCAGGTGGACTAGCGGGGGGGACGACACCGGGGAGCTGTTTTTT. The chain has TRBV11-3 and TRBJ2-2, with TRBD2 identical over 15 bases. V was clipped by 5 bases and J by 3 bases; unmatched bases: 7. Germline-derived CDR1 and CDR2 are SGHNT and YENEEA. CDR3 length: 18 amino acids.